Given below is one T cell receptor (beta chain) in context. This sample stems from a study of blood T cell repertoires in COVID-19. About the research overall: COVID-19 samples collected from the United States, Italy and Spain covered acute and convalescent phases.

TCRdb's copy holds only in-frame clones and misses some; the assay was immunoSEQ multiplex PCR. The sample has 20,000 or so clones, 82% seen once. Germline trimming cut 5 bases from V and 5 bases from J; bases unmatched to any gene: 27. The V gene's germline CDR1 is LNHDA and CDR2 SQIVND (reference sequence). The CDR3 has 20 amino acids. The specimen sequenced was peripheral blood. The chain joins TRBV19 to TRBJ2-7, with 7 bases identical to TRBD1. The receptor's source is a human donor in a cohort sampled during active COVID-19. CDR3 DNA sequence: TGTGCCAGTAGTTCCCCCGTTGCTCGCGGAGTCGGACAGGATTACAACGAGCAGTACTTC. Translation: CASSSPVARGVGQDYNEQYF.